This TCR beta chain was captured in a study of blood T cell repertoires in COVID-19. Turning to the study itself: The analysed material was cDNA or gDNA that came from T cells, B-cell-depleted T cells, or PBMCs.

Germline V gene sequence: CDR1 SGDLS, CDR2 YYNGEE. The CDR3 contains 14 residues. With 0 bases removed from V and 5 bases from J, the gap between germline ends came to 9 bases. Authors' analysis steps: Reference gene primer amplification yielded estimated nucleated cell counts. Clones were read by immunoSEQ multiplex PCR, and TCRdb kept only the in-frame ones, dropping some. The D gene and trimming were derived from the DNA, and the V and J assignments and clone size from that table. The sample consists of approximately 220,000 clones, about 80% of them appearing once. What was sequenced was peripheral blood. This clonotype was sampled from a woman in her twenties or thirties who had recovered from COVID-19. This sequence joins TRBV9 and TRBJ2-1; D unclear. The CDR3 loop is CASSVAEYNNEQFF. The CDR3 bases are TGTGCCAGCAGCGTAGCGGAGTACAACAATGAGCAGTTCTTC.